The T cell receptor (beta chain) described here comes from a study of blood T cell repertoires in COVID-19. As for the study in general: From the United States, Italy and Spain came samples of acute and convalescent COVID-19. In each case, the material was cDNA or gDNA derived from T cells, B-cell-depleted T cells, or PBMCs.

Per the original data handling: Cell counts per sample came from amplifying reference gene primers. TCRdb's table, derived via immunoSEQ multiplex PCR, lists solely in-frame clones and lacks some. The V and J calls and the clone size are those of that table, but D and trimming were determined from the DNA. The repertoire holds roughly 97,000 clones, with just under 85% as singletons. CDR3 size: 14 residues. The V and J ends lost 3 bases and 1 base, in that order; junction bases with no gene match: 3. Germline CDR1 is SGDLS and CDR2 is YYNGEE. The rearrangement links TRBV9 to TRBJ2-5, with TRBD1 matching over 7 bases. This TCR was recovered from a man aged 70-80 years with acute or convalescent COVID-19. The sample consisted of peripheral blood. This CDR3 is CASSAGTAQETQYF. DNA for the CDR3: TGTGCCAGCAGCGCTGGGACAGCCCAAGAGACCCAGTACTTC.